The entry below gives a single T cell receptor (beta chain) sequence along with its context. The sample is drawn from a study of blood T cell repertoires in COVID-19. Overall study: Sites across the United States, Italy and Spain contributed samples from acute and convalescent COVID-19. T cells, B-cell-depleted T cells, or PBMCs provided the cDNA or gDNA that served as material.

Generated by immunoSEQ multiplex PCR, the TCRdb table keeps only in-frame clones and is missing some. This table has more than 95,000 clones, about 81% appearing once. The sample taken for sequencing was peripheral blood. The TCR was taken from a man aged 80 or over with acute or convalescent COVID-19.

CDR3 bases: TGTGCCAGTAGTGTCCTAGCGGGAGCCGAGCAGTACTTC. Translation gives CASSVLAGAEQYF. The chain combines TRBV19 with TRBJ2-7; 10 nucleotides line up with TRBD2. The CDR3 extends over 13 amino acids. The V segment lost 5 bases and the J segment 6 bases; nucleotides outside the gene matches: 4. Germline CDR1 and CDR2: LNHDA and SQIVND (reference sequence).